The 5 T cell receptor beta chains listed next were all sequenced from one sample in a study of response to subunit inactivated influenza vaccine. Using its own MiXCR run on the RT-PCR reads, TCRdb lists one record per CDR3 protein. The sample holds 650,000 to 850,000 distinct CDR3 sequences, 14% seen once. Specimen: PBMCs from blood, collected 14 days before vaccination. These receptors were collected from a man aged 50 to 60 who received an inactivated influenza vaccine.

This clonotype was counted many times. V usage is TRBV20-1 and J usage is TRBJ2-1; 7 bases line up with TRBD2. The V segment lost 6 bases and the J segment 0 bases; nucleotides outside the gene matches: 8. This CDR3 has 15 residues. Germline V gene data show CDR1 as DFQATT and CDR2 as SNEGSKA (reference sequence). Written as DNA, the CDR3 is TGCAGTGCGCCTCCGGGAGGTAGCTCCTACAATGAGCAGTTCTTC. As protein: CSAPPGGSSYNEQFF.

The CDR3 coding sequence is TGTGCCAGCAGCTCCCTACGGGCGTCCGAGCAGTACTTC. This translates into CASSSLRASEQYF. This chain joins TRBV7-2 and TRBJ2-7; D not resolved. There are 13 residues in the CDR3. V was clipped by 4 bases and J by 6 bases, with 13 bases between them. In germline, CDR1 is SGHTA, CDR2 FQGNSA.

This clonotype was seen a few times. The CDR3 DNA sequence: TGCGCCAGCAGTTCCGGGACAGCACTAGGAAACACCATATATTTT. This sequence encodes CASSSGTALGNTIYF. The rearrangement joins TRBV5-1 to TRBJ1-3, with 7 positions matching TRBD1. Per germline, CDR1 SGHRS and CDR2 YFSETQ. The length of the CDR3 is 15 residues. V dropped 5 bases and J dropped 4; count of bases not matched to a gene: 9.

This clonotype has a handful of counts. This sequence joins TRBV27 and TRBJ2-2; the match to TRBD2 covers 8 bases. Germline assignment: CDR1 MNHEY and CDR2 SMNVEV (reference sequence). J was trimmed by 5 bases and V by 2 bases; bases with no gene match: 4. This CDR3 is 15 amino acids long. The DNA for the CDR3 is TGTGCCAGCAGTTTAGAAGCGGGAGTAACCGGGGAGCTGTTTTTT. This gives the protein CASSLEAGVTGELFF.

This clonotype was found a few times. This chain joins TRBV7-2 and TRBJ2-5; D remains unclear. The CDR3 length is 15 residues. Germline V lookup: CDR1 SGHTA, CDR2 FQGNSA. Trimming removed 1 base at V and 2 bases at J, with 11 bases between. CDR3 bases: TGTGCCAGCAGCTTAGTTGGAGCAACTCAAGAGACCCAGTACTTC. Its protein is CASSLVGATQETQYF.